This T cell receptor (beta chain) was found in a study of T cell responses to AZD1222 COVID-19 vaccine. Broader study findings: In a largely white British group with more females than males, clonal diversity was possibly underestimated.

A note on this clone: Its antigen is undetermined.

TCRdb's copy holds only in-frame clones and misses some; the assay was immunoSEQ multiplex PCR. The sample yields roughly 150,000 clones, more than 85% seen once. Sequenced material: peripheral blood, taken on day 0 of AZD1222 vaccination. The receptor was derived from an adult in good health.

Here the CDR3 reads CASTPPARGKQPQHF. For the CDR3, the DNA is TGTGCCAGCACCCCCCCGGCCAGGGGGAAACAGCCCCAGCATTTT. The genes are TRBV6-5 and TRBJ1-5, with 7 bases matching TRBD1. V lost 7 bases to trimming and J lost 7 bases; unmatched junction nucleotides: 13. The CDR3 has 15 amino acids. The germline gives CDR1 MNHEY, CDR2 SVGAGI.